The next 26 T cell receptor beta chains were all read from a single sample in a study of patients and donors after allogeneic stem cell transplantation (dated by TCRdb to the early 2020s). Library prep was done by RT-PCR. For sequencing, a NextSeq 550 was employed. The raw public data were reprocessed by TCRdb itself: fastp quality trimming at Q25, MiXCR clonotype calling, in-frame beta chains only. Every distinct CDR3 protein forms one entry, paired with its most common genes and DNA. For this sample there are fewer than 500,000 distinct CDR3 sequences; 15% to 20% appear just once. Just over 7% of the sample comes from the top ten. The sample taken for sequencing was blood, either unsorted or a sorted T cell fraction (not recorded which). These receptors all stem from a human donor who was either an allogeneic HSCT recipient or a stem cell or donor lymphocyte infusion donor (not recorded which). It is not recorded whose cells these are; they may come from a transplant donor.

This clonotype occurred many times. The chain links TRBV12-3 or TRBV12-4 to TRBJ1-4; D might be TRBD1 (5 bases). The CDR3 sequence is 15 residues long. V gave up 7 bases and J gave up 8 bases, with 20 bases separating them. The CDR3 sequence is CASTIGQSWGEKLFF. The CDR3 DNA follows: TGTGCCAGCACTATTGGACAATCCTGGGGCGAAAAACTGTTTTTT.

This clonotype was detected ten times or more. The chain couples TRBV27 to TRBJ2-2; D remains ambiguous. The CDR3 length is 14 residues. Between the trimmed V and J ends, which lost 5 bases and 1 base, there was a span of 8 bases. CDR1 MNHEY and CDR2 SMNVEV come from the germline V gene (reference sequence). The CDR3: CASSPSLNTGELFF. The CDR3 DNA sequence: TGTGCCAGCAGTCCCTCCTTGAACACCGGGGAGCTGTTTTTT.

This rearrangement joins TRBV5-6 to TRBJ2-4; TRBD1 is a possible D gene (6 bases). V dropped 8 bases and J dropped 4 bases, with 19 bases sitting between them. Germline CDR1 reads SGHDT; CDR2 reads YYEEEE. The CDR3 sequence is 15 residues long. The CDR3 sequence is CASVSRTVGKNIQYF. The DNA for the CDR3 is TGTGCCAGTGTTTCCAGGACAGTGGGTAAAAACATTCAGTACTTC.

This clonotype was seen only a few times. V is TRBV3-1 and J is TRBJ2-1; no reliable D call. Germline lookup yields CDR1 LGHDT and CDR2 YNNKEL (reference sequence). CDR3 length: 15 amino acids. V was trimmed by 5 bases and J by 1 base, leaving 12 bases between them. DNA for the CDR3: TGTGCCAGCAGCGCATGGGTAAGATCCTACAATGAGCAGTTCTTC. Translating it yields CASSAWVRSYNEQFF.

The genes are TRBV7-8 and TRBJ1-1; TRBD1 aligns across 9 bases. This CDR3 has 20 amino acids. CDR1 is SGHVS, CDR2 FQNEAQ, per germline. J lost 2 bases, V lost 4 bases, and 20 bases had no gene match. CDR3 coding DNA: TGTGCCAGCAGCTCCGCCGGGACAGGGAAATGGAGGCGACTAAACACTGAAGCTTTCTTT. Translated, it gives CASSSAGTGKWRRLNTEAFF. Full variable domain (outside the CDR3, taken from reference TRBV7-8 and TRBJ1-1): GAGVSQSPRYKVAKRGQDVALRCDPISGHVSLFWYQQALGQGPEFLTYFQNEAQLDKSGLPSDRFFAERPEGSVSTLKIQRTQQEDSAVYLCASSSAGTGKWRRLNTEAFFGQGTRLTVV.

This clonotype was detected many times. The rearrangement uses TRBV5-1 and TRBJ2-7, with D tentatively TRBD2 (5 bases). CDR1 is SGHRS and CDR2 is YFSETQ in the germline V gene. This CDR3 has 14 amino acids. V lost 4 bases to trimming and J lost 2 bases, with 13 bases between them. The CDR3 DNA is TGCGCCAGCAGCAGCGAGACTACTGCCTACGAGCAGTACTTC. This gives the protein CASSSETTAYEQYF.

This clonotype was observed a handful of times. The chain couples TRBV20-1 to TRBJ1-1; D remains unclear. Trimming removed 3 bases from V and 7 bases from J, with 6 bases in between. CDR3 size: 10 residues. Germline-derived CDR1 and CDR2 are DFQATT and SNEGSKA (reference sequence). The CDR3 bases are TGCAGTGCTAGTGTCGGTGAAGCTTTCTTT. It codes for CSASVGEAFF.

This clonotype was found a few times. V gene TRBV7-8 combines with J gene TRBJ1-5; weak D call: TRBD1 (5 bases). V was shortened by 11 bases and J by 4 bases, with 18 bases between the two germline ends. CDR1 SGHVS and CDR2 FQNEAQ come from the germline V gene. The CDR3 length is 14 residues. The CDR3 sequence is CASALQGGNQPQHF. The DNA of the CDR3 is TGTGCCTCCGCCCTGCAGGGCGGGAATCAGCCCCAGCATTTT.

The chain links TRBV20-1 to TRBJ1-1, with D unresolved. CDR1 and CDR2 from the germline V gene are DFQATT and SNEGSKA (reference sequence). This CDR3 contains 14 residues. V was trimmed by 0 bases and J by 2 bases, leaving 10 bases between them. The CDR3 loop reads CSARDFRANTEAFF. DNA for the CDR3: TGCAGTGCTAGAGACTTTAGGGCCAACACTGAAGCTTTCTTT.

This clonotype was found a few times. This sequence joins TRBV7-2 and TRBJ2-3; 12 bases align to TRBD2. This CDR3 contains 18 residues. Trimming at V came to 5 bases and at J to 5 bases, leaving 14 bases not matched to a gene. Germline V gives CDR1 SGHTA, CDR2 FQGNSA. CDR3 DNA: TGTGCCAGCAGCGTTAGCCTTCTAGCGGGGGGGCCGATAGATACGCAGTATTTT. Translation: CASSVSLLAGGPIDTQYF.

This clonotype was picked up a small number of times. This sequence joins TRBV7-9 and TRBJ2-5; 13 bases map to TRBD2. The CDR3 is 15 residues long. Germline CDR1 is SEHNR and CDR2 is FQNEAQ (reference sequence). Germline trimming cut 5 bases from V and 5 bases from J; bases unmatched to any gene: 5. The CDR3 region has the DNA TGTGCCAGCAGCCCAGGGACTAGCGGGACTGAGACCCAGTACTTC. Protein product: CASSPGTSGTETQYF.

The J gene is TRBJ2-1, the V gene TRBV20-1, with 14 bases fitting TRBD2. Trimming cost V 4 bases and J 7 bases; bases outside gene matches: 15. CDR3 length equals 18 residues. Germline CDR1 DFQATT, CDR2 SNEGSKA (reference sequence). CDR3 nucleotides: TGCAGTGCTAAGGGACTAGCGGGGGTCGGGTGGACTAGGAATGAGCAGTTCTTC. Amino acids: CSAKGLAGVGWTRNEQFF.

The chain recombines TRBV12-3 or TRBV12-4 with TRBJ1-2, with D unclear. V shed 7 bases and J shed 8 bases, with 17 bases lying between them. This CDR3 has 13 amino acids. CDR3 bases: TGTGCCAGCACCCCCATTGCCGGCAGCGGCTACACCTTC. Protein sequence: CASTPIAGSGYTF.

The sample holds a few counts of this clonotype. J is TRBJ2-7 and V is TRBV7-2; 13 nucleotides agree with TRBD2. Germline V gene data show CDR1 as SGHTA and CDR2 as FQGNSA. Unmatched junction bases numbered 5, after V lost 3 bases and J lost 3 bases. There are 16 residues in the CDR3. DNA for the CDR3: TGTGCCAGCAGCTTGGGGGGACTAGCGGGATTCTACGAGCAGTACTTC. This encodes CASSLGGLAGFYEQYF.

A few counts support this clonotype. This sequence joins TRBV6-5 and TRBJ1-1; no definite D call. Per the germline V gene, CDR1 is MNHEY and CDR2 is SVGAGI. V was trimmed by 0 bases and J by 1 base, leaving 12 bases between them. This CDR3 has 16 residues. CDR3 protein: CASSYSAEARNTEAFF. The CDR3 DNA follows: TGTGCCAGCAGTTACTCGGCGGAGGCCAGGAACACTGAAGCTTTCTTT.

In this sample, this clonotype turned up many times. CDR3 sequence (DNA): TGTGCCAGCAGCCAAGCGAGGACAGTTAATTCACCCCTCCACTTT. This encodes CASSQARTVNSPLHF. The V and J genes are TRBV14 and TRBJ1-6, with D possibly TRBD1 on 6 matching bases. There are 15 residues in the CDR3. V lost 1 base to trimming and J lost 6 bases, with 10 bases between them. Germline loops: CDR1 SGHDN, CDR2 FVKESK.

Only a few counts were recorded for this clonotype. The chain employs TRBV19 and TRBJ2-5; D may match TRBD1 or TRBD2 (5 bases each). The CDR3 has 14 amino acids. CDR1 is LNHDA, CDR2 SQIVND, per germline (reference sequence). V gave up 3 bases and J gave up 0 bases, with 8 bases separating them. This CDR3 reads CASSIPGHQETQYF. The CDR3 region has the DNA TGTGCCAGTAGTATCCCGGGACACCAAGAGACCCAGTACTTC.

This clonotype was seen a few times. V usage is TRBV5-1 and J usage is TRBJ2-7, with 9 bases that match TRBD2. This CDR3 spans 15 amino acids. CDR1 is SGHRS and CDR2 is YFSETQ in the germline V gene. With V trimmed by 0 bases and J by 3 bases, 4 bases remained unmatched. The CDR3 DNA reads TGCGCCAGCAGCTTGGCCTGGCGGGAGGGCTACGAGCAGTACTTC. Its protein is CASSLAWREGYEQYF.

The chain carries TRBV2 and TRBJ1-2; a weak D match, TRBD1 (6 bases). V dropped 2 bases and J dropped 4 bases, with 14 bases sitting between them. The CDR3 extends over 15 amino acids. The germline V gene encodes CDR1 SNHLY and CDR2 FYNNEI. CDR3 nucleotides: TGTGCCAGCAGTGAAAGGGGGTCACTAGCCTATGGCTACACCTTC. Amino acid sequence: CASSERGSLAYGYTF.

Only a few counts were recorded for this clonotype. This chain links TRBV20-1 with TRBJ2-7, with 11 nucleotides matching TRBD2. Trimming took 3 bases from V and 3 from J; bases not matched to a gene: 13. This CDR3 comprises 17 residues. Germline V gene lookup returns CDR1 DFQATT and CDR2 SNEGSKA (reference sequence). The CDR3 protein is CSARGGLAVRESYEQYF. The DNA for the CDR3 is TGCAGTGCTAGGGGGGGACTAGCGGTTAGGGAGAGCTACGAGCAGTACTTC.

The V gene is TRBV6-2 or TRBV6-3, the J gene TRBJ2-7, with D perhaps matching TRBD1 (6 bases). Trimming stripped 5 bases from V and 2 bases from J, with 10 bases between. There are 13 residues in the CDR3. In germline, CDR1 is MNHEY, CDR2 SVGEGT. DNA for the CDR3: TGTGCCAGCAGTCATAGGGGGACCTACGAGCAGTACTTC. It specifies CASSHRGTYEQYF.

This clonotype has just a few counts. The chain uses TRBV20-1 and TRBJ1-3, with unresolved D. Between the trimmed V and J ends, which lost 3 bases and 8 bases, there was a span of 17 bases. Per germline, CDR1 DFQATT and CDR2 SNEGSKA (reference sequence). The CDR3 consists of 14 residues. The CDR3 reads CSARRLGKGDTIYF. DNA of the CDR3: TGCAGTGCTAGGAGGCTCGGGAAAGGAGACACCATATATTTT.

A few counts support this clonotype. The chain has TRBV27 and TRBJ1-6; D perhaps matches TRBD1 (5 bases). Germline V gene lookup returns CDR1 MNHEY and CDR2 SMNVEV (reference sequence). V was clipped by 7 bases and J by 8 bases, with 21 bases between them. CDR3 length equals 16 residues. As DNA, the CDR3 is TGTGCCAGCAAGAGACAGTCCCCGACCCCTTATTCACCCCTCCACTTT. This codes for CASKRQSPTPYSPLHF.

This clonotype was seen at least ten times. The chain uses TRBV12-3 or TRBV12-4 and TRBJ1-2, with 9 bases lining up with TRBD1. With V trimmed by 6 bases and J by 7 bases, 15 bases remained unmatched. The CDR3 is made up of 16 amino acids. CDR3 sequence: CASRNRGQGPGGGYTF. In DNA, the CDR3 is TGTGCCAGCAGGAATCGGGGACAGGGTCCCGGAGGTGGCTACACCTTC.

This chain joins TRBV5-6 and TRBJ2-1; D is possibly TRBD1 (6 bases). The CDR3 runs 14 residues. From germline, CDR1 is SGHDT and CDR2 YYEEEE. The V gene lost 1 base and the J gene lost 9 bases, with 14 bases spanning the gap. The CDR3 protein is CASSLLQGNAEQFF. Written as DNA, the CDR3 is TGTGCCAGCAGCTTGCTGCAGGGGAACGCTGAGCAGTTCTTC. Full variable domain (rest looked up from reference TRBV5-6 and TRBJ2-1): DAGVTQSPTHLIKTRGQQVTLRCSPKSGHDTVSWYQQALGQGPQFIFQYYEEEERQRGNFPDRFSGHQFPNYSSELNVNALLLGDSALYLCASSLLQGNAEQFFGPGTRLTVL.

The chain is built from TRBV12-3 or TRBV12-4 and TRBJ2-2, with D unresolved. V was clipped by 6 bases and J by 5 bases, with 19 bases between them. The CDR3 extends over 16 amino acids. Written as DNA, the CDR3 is TGTGCCAGCAGCCAACCTGTTCCGGTAAAAACCGGGGAGCTGTTTTTT. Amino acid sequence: CASSQPVPVKTGELFF.